This TCR beta chain was documented in a study of T cells after yellow fever vaccination (dated by TCRdb to the late 2010s). With respect to the entire study: The SMART-Seq v4 Ultra Low Input RNA kit was used to prepare libraries from fractions with low cell numbers. To follow T-cell clones before and after primary and booster YFV17D yellow fever vaccination, bulk TCR alpha and beta repertoires were sequenced over time. The cohort comprised two healthy male donors, one aged 18 to 29 and one aged 30 to 40 years. Blood was collected at multiple timepoints before and after primary and secondary immunization, and bulk PBMC replicates and cell subsets were isolated.

In light of the paper, this sample's treatment or condition label describes: live attenuated yellow fever vaccine strain. At every blood-draw timepoint, two biological replicates of bulk PBMCs were collected. PBMCs were isolated from peripheral blood using a standard Ficoll-Paque protocol. RNA was extracted with TriZol from bulk PBMCs, CD4 and CD8 fractions, and dextramer-positive and dextramer-negative fractions. Synthesis of TCR cDNA relied on 5'RACE template switching, a step that introduced a universal primer site along with unique molecular identifiers. Priming for cDNA synthesis came from both the TCR alpha and TCR beta constant segments. Two PCR steps were used to amplify libraries, with sample barcodes and sequencing adapters being added in the second step. Libraries were sequenced on Illumina HiSeq 2500 (2x100 bp) or NovaSeq (2x150 bp). In the original analysis: Demultiplexing of reads and collapsing into UMI consensus sequences were performed with MIGEC, and V(D)J alignment was carried out with MiXCR. Clonotypes responding to the vaccine were identified with edgeR on replicate PBMC samples, with the criteria of FDR below 0.01 and a log2 fold change above 5 up to day 15. Bulk clonotypes were assigned CD4 or CD8 identity according to which sequenced CD4 or CD8 repertoire held them at higher abundance. TCRdb reworked the public reads: Q25 trimming with fastp, MiXCR clone assembly, productive beta chains retained. Rows are combined by CDR3 protein, so each entry shows the most common genes and DNA. These V and J calls originate from TCRdb's pipeline instead of the authors' own analysis. The sample table holds under 600,000 distinct CDR3 sequences, of which roughly 12% were seen once. Of the sample, roughly an eighth is held by the ten largest clones.

Results the study describes overall, beyond this receptor: Computational filtering was needed because FACS-sorted repertoires could contain abundant contaminating clonotypes from the bulk population. Because only a couple of donors were included in the study, the extent to which the findings can be generalized is limited. Most clones expanded after primary vaccination (about 96% of CD4 and around 88% of CD8) were re-detected after the booster, suggesting that broad memory maintenance occurred. A small share of clonotypes occurred in both CD4 and CD8 compartments, likely arising from convergent recombination. The secondary T-cell response was found to be weaker but faster than the primary response, with a peak reached on day 5 rather than on day 15.

This clonotype was detected once. Its antigen target is currently unknown. Base-call qualities are not available, and no considerably larger clone is one nucleotide away. One read yields weak evidence. V lost 4 bases and J lost 2 bases; the stretch between them is 18 bases long. The CDR3 starts with the cysteine, ends with the phenylalanine, and has 16 residues. The only DNA kept is the CDR3, 48 bases in frame from the first base. From the germline V gene, CDR1 is SGHTA and CDR2 is FQGNSA. The sequence was obtained from a man younger than 45 who received the YFV17D yellow fever vaccine. The sequencing used PBMCs, collected on the day of the yellow fever booster vaccination. The receptor chain draws on TRBV7-2 and TRBJ2-7, and perhaps TRBD1 as D gene, on 5 matching bases. The encoded CDR3 is CASSSGPAPGPYEQYF. The DNA sequence follows: TGTGCCAGCAGCTCCGGACCTGCGCCAGGGCCCTACGAGCAGTACTTC. Full variable domain (CDR3 extended with the reference TRBV7-2 and TRBJ2-7 proteins): GAGVSQSPSNKVTEKGKDVELRCDPISGHTALYWYRQSLGQGLEFLIYFQGNSAPDKSGLPSDRFSAERTGGSVSTLTIQRTQQEDSAVYLCASSSGPAPGPYEQYFGPGTRLTVT.